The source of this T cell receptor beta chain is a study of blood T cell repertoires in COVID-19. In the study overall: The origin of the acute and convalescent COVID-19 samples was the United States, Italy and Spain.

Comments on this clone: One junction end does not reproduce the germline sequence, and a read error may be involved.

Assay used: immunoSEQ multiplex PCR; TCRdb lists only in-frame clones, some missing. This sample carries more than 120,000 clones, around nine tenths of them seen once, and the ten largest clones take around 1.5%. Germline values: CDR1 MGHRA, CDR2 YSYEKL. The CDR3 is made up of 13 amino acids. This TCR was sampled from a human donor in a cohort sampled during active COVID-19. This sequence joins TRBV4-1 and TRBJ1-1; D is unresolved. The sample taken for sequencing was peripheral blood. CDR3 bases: TGCGCCAGCAGCAAAGAGGTGGGCTGGGAAGCTTTCTTT. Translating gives CASSKEVGWEAFF.